The T cell receptor beta chain under discussion was sequenced for a study of cytomegalovirus exposure and HLA in healthy donors. Study-wide context: HLA-typed donors were the source of about 85 million unique TCRs, which an early data release held.

With respect to this clone: What it recognizes is unknown.

The PCR had 60 Vbeta and 13 Jbeta primers. Using immunoSEQ multiplex PCR, the repertoire was profiled, and TCRdb retains in-frame clones only, with some absent. This table has some 110,000 clones, roughly four fifths appearing once. Broader study findings: An apparent linkage of common viral pathogens to several of the most significant clusters emerged in a later analysis. Presence/absence analysis assumed near-uniform sequencing depth across donors.

Germline CDR1 reads SNHLY; CDR2 reads FYNNEI. This CDR3 has 13 residues. V was pared by 3 bases and J by 7 bases, with 4 bases of the junction left unmatched. The TCR was taken from a man aged 50-59 years in good health and CMV-seronegative. V and J are TRBV2 and TRBJ1-2, with 8 bases aligning to TRBD1. Sequences were obtained from PBMCs. The CDR3 here is CASSETGVGGYTF. CDR3 bases: TGTGCCAGCAGTGAGACAGGGGTCGGTGGCTACACCTTC.